Each of the 23 T cell receptor beta chains below was sequenced from the same sample in a study of T cell responses to AZD1222 COVID-19 vaccine. Sequenced by immunoSEQ multiplex PCR; TCRdb stores in-frame clones only, minus some. The sample yields tens of thousands of clones, about 87% seen once. The source was peripheral blood, collected on day 0 of AZD1222 vaccination. The receptors here all came from an adult in good health.

V gene TRBV19 combines with J gene TRBJ2-6; either TRBD1 or TRBD2 may fit D (6 bases each). Deletions cut 6 bases from V and 0 bases from J, with 18 bases between. Germline loops: CDR1 LNHDA, CDR2 SQIVND (reference sequence). The CDR3 consists of 18 residues. CDR3 nucleotide sequence: TGTGCCAGTAGATCACCCGCGGGACAAGACTCTGGGGCCAACGTCCTGACTTTC. This gives the protein CASRSPAGQDSGANVLTF.

The rearrangement joins TRBV29-1 to TRBJ1-2; D is ambiguous. The CDR3 length is 12 residues. Trimming stripped 6 bases from V and 4 bases from J, with 12 bases between. Germline values: CDR1 SQVTM, CDR2 ANQGSEA. The CDR3 region has the DNA TGCAGCGTCTCTGGGAGGGTCTATGGCTACACCTTC. Protein product: CSVSGRVYGYTF.

V and J are TRBV12-3 or TRBV12-4 and TRBJ1-6, with D tentatively TRBD1 (6 bases). V lost 2 bases, J lost 10 bases, and 9 bases lay in between. This CDR3 has 13 amino acids. CDR3 sequence reads: CASSLTGRSPLHF. The DNA for the CDR3 is TGTGCCAGCAGTTTAACAGGGAGATCACCCCTCCACTTT.

The chain joins TRBV2 to TRBJ1-5; 9 bases agree with TRBD1. The J segment lost 1 base and the V segment lost 6 bases, leaving 13 bases of the junction unmatched. The CDR3 contains 18 residues. CDR1 and CDR2 from the germline V gene are SNHLY and FYNNEI. The CDR3, as DNA: TGTGCCAGCAGCAGATATTGGGGACAGGGTAGCAGCAATCAGCCCCAGCATTTT. Translating it yields CASSRYWGQGSSNQPQHF.

The chain joins TRBV18 to TRBJ1-2; TRBD1 matches 8 bases. Germline CDR1 KGHSH, CDR2 LQKENI. V shed 3 bases, J shed 4 bases, and the junction held 7 bases outside the gene matches. This CDR3 is 15 amino acids long. The CDR3 nucleotides read TGTGCCAGCTCACCTCAGACAGGGGAGAGCTATGGCTACACCTTC. Translated, it gives CASSPQTGESYGYTF.

This chain uses TRBV12-5 with TRBJ2-6, with D perhaps matching TRBD1 (7 bases). The CDR3 length is 16 residues. Germline lookup yields CDR1 LGHNT and CDR2 FRNRAP. The V end was cut by 7 bases, the J end by 0 bases, with 13 bases between. The CDR3 protein is CASDPGGPSGANVLTF. The CDR3 region has the DNA TGTGCTAGTGATCCAGGGGGGCCCTCTGGGGCCAACGTCCTGACTTTC.

The chain has TRBV19 and TRBJ1-1; D gene unclear. Per the germline V gene, CDR1 is LNHDA and CDR2 is SQIVND (reference sequence). V lost 7 bases and J lost 0, with 15 bases in between. The CDR3 runs to 15 residues. CDR3 protein: CASKITLTVNTEAFF. The CDR3 nucleotides read TGTGCCAGTAAGATCACCCTGACTGTGAACACTGAAGCTTTCTTT.

V gene TRBV2 combines with J gene TRBJ1-5, with D maybe TRBD1 (5 bases). CDR3 length equals 13 residues. The germline V and J ends were trimmed by 4 bases and 6 bases, with 10 bases remaining between them. The V gene's germline CDR1 is SNHLY and CDR2 FYNNEI. The CDR3 nucleotides are TGTGCCAGCAGTGGAGGGGCGGGTCAGCCCCAGCATTTT. This encodes CASSGGAGQPQHF.

This clone was recorded once. This sequence joins TRBV6-4 and TRBJ1-6; D is possibly TRBD1 (5 bases). V was cut by 6 bases and J by 9 bases, with 18 bases left in between. CDR1 and CDR2 (germline): MRHNA, SNTAGT. The length of the CDR3 is 15 residues. As DNA, the CDR3 is TGTGCCAGCAGCCTTCTGGGGGTTTCGTCTTCACCCCTCCACTTT. Its protein product is CASSLLGVSSSPLHF.

V is TRBV6-1 and J is TRBJ2-5, with 8 nucleotides matching TRBD1. This CDR3 is built from 14 residues. Germline V gene data show CDR1 as MNHNS and CDR2 as SASEGT. J was trimmed by 3 bases and V by 3 bases; bases with no gene match: 3. For the CDR3, the DNA is TGTGCCAGCAGTGATCCGGACAGGGAAGAGACCCAGTACTTC. This encodes CASSDPDREETQYF.

CDR3 region: CASRGGLAGVNGELFF. The CDR3 DNA is TGTGCCAGCCGCGGGGGACTCGCGGGGGTGAACGGGGAGCTGTTTTTT. The rearrangement links TRBV9 to TRBJ2-2, with 7 bases fitting TRBD2. The junction had 16 bases not matched to a gene; V was cut back by 7 bases and J by 7 bases. From germline, CDR1 is SGDLS and CDR2 YYNGEE. The CDR3 spans 16 residues.

The chain links TRBV7-9 to TRBJ2-7; possible D gene TRBD1, 7 bases. Germline V gives CDR1 SEHNR, CDR2 FQNEAQ (reference sequence). The CDR3 is made up of 17 amino acids. V gave up 1 base and J gave up 1 base, with 17 bases separating them. The CDR3 loop reads CASSLESGRGVSYEQYF. In nucleotides, the CDR3 is TGTGCCAGCAGCTTAGAGAGTGGCAGGGGGGTTTCCTACGAGCAGTACTTC.

V usage is TRBV2 and J usage is TRBJ1-4, with 9 bases fitting TRBD1. From germline, CDR1 is SNHLY and CDR2 FYNNEI. The J segment lost 10 bases and the V segment lost 8 bases, leaving 11 bases of the junction unmatched. The CDR3 loop spans 14 amino acids. Written as DNA, the CDR3 is TGTGCCAGCGTATCCTCGGGACAGGGAAGAAAACTGTTTTTT. This codes for CASVSSGQGRKLFF.

V gene TRBV7-8 combines with J gene TRBJ1-1; no clear D gene. CDR1 SGHVS and CDR2 FQNEAQ come from the germline V gene. CDR3 length: 14 residues. The V end was cut by 1 base, the J end by 1 base, with 7 bases between. In DNA, the CDR3 is TGTGCCAGCAGCTTAGTAGCAGGGAACACTGAAGCTTTCTTT. It specifies CASSLVAGNTEAFF.

This clone was observed a single time. The CDR3 DNA reads as TGCGCCAGCAGTGACAGGGCGGTTAATCAGCCCCAGCATTTT. This sequence encodes CASSDRAVNQPQHF. The J gene is TRBJ1-5, the V gene TRBV10-2; D may be TRBD1 (5 bases). CDR3 length: 14 amino acids. The V gene's germline CDR1 is WSHSY and CDR2 SAAADI. Trimming removed 3 bases from V and 4 bases from J, with 10 bases in between.

The chain recombines TRBV6-2 or TRBV6-3 with TRBJ1-2, with D perhaps matching TRBD1 (5 bases). The CDR3 is 16 residues long. The V and J ends lost 0 bases and 2 bases respectively, with 13 bases between them. Germline lookup yields CDR1 MNHEY and CDR2 SVGEGT. In DNA form, the CDR3 reads TGTGCCAGCAGTTACTCCCCGGGACCTGGGAACTATGGCTACACCTTC. Encoded protein: CASSYSPGPGNYGYTF.

The V call is TRBV4-2, the J call TRBJ1-2; the D gene is possibly TRBD1 (6 bases). Germline CDR1 and CDR2: LGHNA and YNFKEQ. The CDR3 spans 14 residues. V lost 1 base, J lost 8 bases, and 14 bases lay in between. Here the CDR3 DNA reads TGTGCCAGCAGCCAAGTGTCACAGGGTAACGGCTACACCTTC. This encodes CASSQVSQGNGYTF.

This clone came up once. The CDR3: CAISEGLSTDTQYF. In DNA form, the CDR3 reads TGTGCCATCAGTGAAGGACTTTCCACAGATACGCAGTATTTT. The chain carries TRBV10-3 and TRBJ2-3, with D possibly matching TRBD2 (5 bases). Germline loops: CDR1 ENHRY, CDR2 SYGVKD. Deletions cut 3 bases from V and 2 bases from J, with 9 bases between. The CDR3 contains 14 residues.

The chain uses TRBV7-9 and TRBJ1-1, with D possibly matching TRBD1 (5 bases). Trimming pared 5 bases from V and 8 bases from J, leaving 15 bases between. Germline CDR1 SEHNR, CDR2 FQNEAQ (reference sequence). This CDR3 contains 13 residues. CDR3 nucleotides: TGTGCCAGCAGCCCCCTGGCAGGGAACGAAGCTTTCTTT. It yields the protein CASSPLAGNEAFF.

On this clone: At one boundary the junction diverges from the germline segment, which might be a read error. Within the sample, other DNA sequences also encode this same CDR3. This chain joins TRBV19 and TRBJ1-5; a weak D match, TRBD1 (6 bases). The CDR3 sequence is 16 residues long. Germline CDR1 LNHDA, CDR2 SQIVND (reference sequence). The chain's CDR3 is CASSAYTGSQNQPQHF. The CDR3 region has the DNA TGTGCCAGTAGTGCGTATACAGGGAGTCAGAATCAACCCCAGCATTTT.

This clone was found a few times. The genes are TRBV3-1 (or the pseudogene TRBV3-2) and TRBJ1-2, with D uncertain. V lost 0 bases and J 3 bases, leaving 20 bases between the germline ends. Germline V gives CDR1 LGHDT, CDR2 YNNKEL (reference sequence). This CDR3 contains 18 residues. The CDR3 reads CASSQEGGRTLPHYGYTF. The CDR3 nucleotides are TGTGCCAGCAGCCAAGAGGGAGGGAGGACCCTTCCCCACTATGGCTACACCTTC.

This chain links TRBV18 with TRBJ1-5; possible D gene TRBD1, 6 bases. The CDR3 totals 13 residues. Germline-derived CDR1 and CDR2 are KGHSH and LQKENI. V was cut by 8 bases and J by 3 bases, with 11 bases left in between. As DNA, the CDR3 is TGTGCCAGCACTACAGGGTACAATCAGCCCCAGCATTTT. This sequence encodes CASTTGYNQPQHF.

This clone appeared a single time. The genes are TRBV5-1 and TRBJ2-7; possibly TRBD1 for D (5 bases). Trimming removed 3 bases at V and 4 bases at J, with 8 bases between. The germline V gene encodes CDR1 SGHRS and CDR2 YFSETQ. CDR3 length: 12 amino acids. CDR3 nucleotide sequence: TGCGCCAGCAGCTATACAGGTTACGAGCAGTACTTC. This translates into CASSYTGYEQYF.